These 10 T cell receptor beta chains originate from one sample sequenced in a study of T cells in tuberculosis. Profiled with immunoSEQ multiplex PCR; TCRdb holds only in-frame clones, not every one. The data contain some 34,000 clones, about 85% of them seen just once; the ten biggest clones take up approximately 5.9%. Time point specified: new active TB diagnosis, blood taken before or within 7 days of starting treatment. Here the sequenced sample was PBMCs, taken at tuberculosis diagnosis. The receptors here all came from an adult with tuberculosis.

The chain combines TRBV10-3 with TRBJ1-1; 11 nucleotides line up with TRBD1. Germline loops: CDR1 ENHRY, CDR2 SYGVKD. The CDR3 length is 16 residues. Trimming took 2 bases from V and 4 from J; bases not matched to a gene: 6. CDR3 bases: TGTGCCATCAGTGAGCCCGGACAGGGGGCAGTCACTGAAGCTTTCTTT. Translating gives CAISEPGQGAVTEAFF.

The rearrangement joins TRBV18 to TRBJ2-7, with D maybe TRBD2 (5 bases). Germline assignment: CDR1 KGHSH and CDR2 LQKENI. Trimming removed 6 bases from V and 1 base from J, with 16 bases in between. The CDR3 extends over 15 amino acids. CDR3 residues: CASSPVGLTSYEQYF. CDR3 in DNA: TGTGCCAGCTCCCCAGTAGGACTTACATCCTACGAGCAGTACTTC.

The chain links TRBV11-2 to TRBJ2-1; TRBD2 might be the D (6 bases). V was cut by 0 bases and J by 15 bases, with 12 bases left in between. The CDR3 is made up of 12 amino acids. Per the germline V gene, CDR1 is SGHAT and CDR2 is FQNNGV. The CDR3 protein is CASSLDGGNTFF. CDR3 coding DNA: TGTGCCAGCAGCTTAGATGGAGGGAATACGTTCTTC. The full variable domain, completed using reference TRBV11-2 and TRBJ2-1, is EAGVAQSPRYKIIEKRQSVAFWCNPISGHATLYWYQQILGQGPKLLIQFQNNGVVDDSQLPKDRFSAERLKGVDSTLKIQPAKLEDSAVYLCASSLDGGNTFFGPGTRLTVL.

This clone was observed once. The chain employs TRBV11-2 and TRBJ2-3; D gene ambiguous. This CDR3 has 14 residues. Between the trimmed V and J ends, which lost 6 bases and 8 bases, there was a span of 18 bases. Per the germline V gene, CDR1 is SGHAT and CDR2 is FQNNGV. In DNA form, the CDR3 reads TGTGCCAGCAGAAGACCCGTCGAGAGAGGTACGCAGTATTTT. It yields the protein CASRRPVERGTQYF.

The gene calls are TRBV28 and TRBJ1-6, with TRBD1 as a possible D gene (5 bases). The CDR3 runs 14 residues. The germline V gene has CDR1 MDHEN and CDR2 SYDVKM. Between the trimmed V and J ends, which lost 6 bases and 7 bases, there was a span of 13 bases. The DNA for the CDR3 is TGTGCCAGCAGAAAGACAGAGAGGAATTCACCCCTCCACTTT. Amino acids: CASRKTERNSPLHF.

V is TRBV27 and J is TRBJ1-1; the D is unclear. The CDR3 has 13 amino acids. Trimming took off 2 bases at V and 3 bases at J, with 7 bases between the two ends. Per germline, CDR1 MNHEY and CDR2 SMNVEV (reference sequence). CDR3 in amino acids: CASSLGLYTEAFF. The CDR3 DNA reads TGTGCCAGCAGTTTAGGCCTTTACACTGAAGCTTTCTTT.

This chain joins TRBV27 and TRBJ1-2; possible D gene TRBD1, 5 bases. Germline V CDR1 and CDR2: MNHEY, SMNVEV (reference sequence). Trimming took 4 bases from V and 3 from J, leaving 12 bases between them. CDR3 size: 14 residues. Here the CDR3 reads CASSSDGGDYGYTF. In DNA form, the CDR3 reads TGTGCCAGCAGTTCGGACGGGGGGGACTATGGCTACACCTTC.

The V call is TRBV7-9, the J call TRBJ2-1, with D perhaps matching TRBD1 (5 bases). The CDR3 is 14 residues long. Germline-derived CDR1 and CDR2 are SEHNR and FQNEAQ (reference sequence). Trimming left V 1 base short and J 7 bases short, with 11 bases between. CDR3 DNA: TGTGCCAGCAGCTTAGACGCACCAGGGAATGAGCAGTTCTTC. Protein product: CASSLDAPGNEQFF.

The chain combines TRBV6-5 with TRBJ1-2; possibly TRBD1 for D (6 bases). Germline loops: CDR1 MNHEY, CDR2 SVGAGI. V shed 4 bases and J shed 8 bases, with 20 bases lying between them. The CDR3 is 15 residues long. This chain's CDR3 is CASSSGVPGFRGYTF. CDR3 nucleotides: TGTGCCAGCAGTTCAGGGGTACCGGGATTTCGGGGCTACACCTTC.

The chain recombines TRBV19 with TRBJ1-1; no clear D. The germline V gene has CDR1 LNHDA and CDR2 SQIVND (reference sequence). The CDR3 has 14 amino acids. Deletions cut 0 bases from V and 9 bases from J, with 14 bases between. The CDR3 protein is CASSIDSNTGKAFF. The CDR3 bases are TGTGCCAGTAGTATAGATAGCAACACGGGGAAAGCTTTCTTT.